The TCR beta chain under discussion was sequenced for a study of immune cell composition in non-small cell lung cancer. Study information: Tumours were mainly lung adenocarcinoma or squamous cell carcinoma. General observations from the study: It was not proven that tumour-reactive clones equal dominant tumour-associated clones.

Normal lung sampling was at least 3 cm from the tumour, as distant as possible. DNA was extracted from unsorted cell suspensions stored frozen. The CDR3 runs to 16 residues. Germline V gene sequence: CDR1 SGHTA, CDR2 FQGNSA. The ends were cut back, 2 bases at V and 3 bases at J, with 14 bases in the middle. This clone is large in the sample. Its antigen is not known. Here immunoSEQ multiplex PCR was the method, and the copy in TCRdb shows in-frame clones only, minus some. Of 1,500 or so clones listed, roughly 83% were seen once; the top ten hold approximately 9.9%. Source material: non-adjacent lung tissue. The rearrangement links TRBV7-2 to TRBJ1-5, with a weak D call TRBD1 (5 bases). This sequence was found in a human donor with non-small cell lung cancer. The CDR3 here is CASSLTVGTTNQPQHF. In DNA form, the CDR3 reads TGTGCCAGCAGCTTAACGGTTGGGACTACCAATCAGCCCCAGCATTTT.